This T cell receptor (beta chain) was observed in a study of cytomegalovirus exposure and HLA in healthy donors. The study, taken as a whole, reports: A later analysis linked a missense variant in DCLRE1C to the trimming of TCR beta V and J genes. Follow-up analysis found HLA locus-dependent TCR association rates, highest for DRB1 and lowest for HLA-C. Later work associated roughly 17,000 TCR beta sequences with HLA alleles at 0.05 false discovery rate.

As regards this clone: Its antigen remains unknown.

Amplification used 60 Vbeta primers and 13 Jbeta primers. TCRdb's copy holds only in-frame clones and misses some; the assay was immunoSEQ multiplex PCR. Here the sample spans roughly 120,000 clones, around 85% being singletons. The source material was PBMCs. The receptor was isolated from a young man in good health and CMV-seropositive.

CDR3 in DNA: TGTGCCAGTAGTATCCGCCCGACAGCAGCTGGCAGAAACACTGAAGCTTTCTTT. Its protein product is CASSIRPTAAGRNTEAFF. V and J are TRBV19 and TRBJ1-1; weak D call: TRBD1 (5 bases). Germline-derived CDR1 and CDR2 are LNHDA and SQIVND (reference sequence). This CDR3 has 18 amino acids. V was cut by 3 bases and J by 2 bases, with 22 bases left in between.